The rows below give T cell receptor beta chains drawn from one sample of a study of cytomegalovirus exposure and HLA in healthy donors. Repertoires were generated with immunoSEQ multiplex PCR, while TCRdb's copy carries only in-frame clones and drops some. Of about 330,000 clones listed, around 86% were seen once; the top ten hold about 0.8%. The sample was PBMCs. These receptors all come from a woman between 18 and 29 years old in good health and CMV-seronegative. Both conserved end residues are part of each CDR3. Fields, in order: clone size, D gene, V gene, J gene, CDR3 DNA, CDR3 protein. A D gene is named only where the DNA matches it firmly. Clone size is stated in some rows and not others, as once, few, many or a class when expanded.

NA	NA	TRBV19	TRBJ1-2	TGTGCCAGTAGTATCGAGGGAGTATTGGGCTACACCTTC	CASSIEGVLGYTF
few	TRBD1	TRBV6-1	TRBJ1-2	TGTGCCAGCAGTGATGAACAGGGGGCGGATGGCTACACCTTC	CASSDEQGADGYTF
NA	NA	TRBV9	TRBJ2-3	TGTGCCAGCAGCGTAACGGCAGGTGCTAGCACAGATACGCAGTATTTT	CASSVTAGASTDTQYF
NA	NA	TRBV6-5	TRBJ1-5	TGTGCCAGCAGTTACTCGTCCTCCGGGGGGCAGCCCCAGCATTTT	CASSYSSSGGQPQHF
NA	NA	TRBV7-2	TRBJ2-2	TGTGCCAGCAGCTTAGACAGGAACACCGGGGAGCTGTTTTTT	CASSLDRNTGELFF
NA	NA	TRBV6-1	TRBJ1-5	TGTGCCAGCAACAGGGCCAGGGATAGCAATCAGCCCCAGCATTTT	CASNRARDSNQPQHF
NA	TRBD1	TRBV27	TRBJ2-1	TGTGCCAGCAGTTTCACAGGGGGCAATGAGCAGTTCTTC	CASSFTGGNEQFF
NA	TRBD2	TRBV7-9	TRBJ2-1	TGTGCCAGCAGCTCTGCTAGCGGGAGCAATGAGCAGTTCTTC	CASSSASGSNEQFF
NA	NA	TRBV6-4	TRBJ1-1	TGTGCCAGCAGCGCAACACAGTACACTGAAGCTTTCTTT	CASSATQYTEAFF
NA	NA	TRBV7-9	TRBJ1-5	TGTGCCAGCAGCTTAGCGGCAGGGTTCAGCAATCAGCCCCAGCATTTT	CASSLAAGFSNQPQHF
NA	NA	TRBV5-4	TRBJ2-7	TGTGCCAGCAGCATAGCGGTGCCGTCCTACGAGCAGTACTTC	CASSIAVPSYEQYF
NA	TRBD1	TRBV11-1	TRBJ2-4	TGTGCCAGCAGCTTATCTCCCCAGGGACAGGCACAGTACTTC	CASSLSPQGQAQYF
NA	NA	TRBV2	TRBJ1-2	TGTGCCAGCAGTGAAATGCCGGTGTATGGCTACACCTTC	CASSEMPVYGYTF
NA	TRBD2	TRBV28	TRBJ2-7	TGTGCCAGCAGCCCCCAGGACGACGGACTAGGCTACGAGCAGTACTTC	CASSPQDDGLGYEQYF
once	TRBD2	TRBV27	TRBJ2-1	TGTGCCAGCAGTTCCCCGGGGGGGGCTAGCGGGAGGGGTGAGCAGTTCTTC	CASSSPGGASGRGEQFF
NA	NA	TRBV19	TRBJ1-1	TGTGCCAGTAGTAGGACCCTGGGGCACACTGAAGCTTTCTTT	CASSRTLGHTEAFF
NA	TRBD2	TRBV11-1	TRBJ2-7	TGTGCCAGCAGCCGCCCCAGACAGCGGGAGAACTACGAGCAGTACTTC	CASSRPRQRENYEQYF
NA	NA	TRBV13	TRBJ2-5	TGTGCCAGCAGCTTAGGGAGGGGGGAGACCCAGTACTTC	CASSLGRGETQYF
NA	TRBD2	TRBV27	TRBJ2-7	TGTGCCAGCAGTTTTCAACCCCCACTACTAGCGGGAGCGAACGAGCAGTACTTC	CASSFQPPLLAGANEQYF
once	TRBD2	TRBV28	TRBJ2-1	TGTGCCAGCAGTCCCCTCGCTAGCGGGACATCGAGGGAGTTCTTC	CASSPLASGTSREFF
NA	NA	TRBV6-6	TRBJ1-3	TGTGCCAGCAGTTACGGAGGTTTTGGAAACACCATATATTTT	CASSYGGFGNTIYF